This TCR beta chain is from a study of blood T cell repertoires in COVID-19. The V and J ends lost 5 bases and 9 bases, in that order; junction bases with no gene match: 16. CDR3 length equals 17 residues. CDR1 is SGHVS, CDR2 FQNEAQ, per germline. A few counts support this clone. The table came from immunoSEQ multiplex PCR; TCRdb's copy has only in-frame clones and leaves some out. The sample consists of roughly 55,000 clones, approximately 84% of them appearing once. The sequence was obtained from a human donor with active or convalescent COVID-19. The donor label of this sample is uncertain. The sample consisted of peripheral blood. The chain is built from TRBV7-8 and TRBJ2-1; 10 bases agree with TRBD2. CDR3 sequence (DNA): TGTGCCAGCAGCCCCCCGGCTAGCGGGAGATTGCGAAGTGAGCAGTTCTTC. This codes for CASSPPASGRLRSEQFF. The complete variable domain, with remaining parts taken from reference TRBV7-8 and TRBJ2-1, reads GAGVSQSPRYKVAKRGQDVALRCDPISGHVSLFWYQQALGQGPEFLTYFQNEAQLDKSGLPSDRFFAERPEGSVSTLKIQRTQQEDSAVYLCASSPPASGRLRSEQFFGPGTRLTVL.